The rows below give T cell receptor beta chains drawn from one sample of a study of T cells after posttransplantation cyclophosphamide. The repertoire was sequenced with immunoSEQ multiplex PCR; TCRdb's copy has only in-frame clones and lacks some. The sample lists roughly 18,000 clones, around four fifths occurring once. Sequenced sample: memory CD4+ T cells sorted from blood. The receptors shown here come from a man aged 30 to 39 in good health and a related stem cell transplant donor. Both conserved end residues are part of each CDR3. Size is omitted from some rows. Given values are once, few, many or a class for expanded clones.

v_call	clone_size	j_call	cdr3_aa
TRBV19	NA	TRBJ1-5	CASGDRVNQPQHF
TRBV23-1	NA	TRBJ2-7	CASSQRGSSYEQYF
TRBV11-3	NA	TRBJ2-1	CASSLDTSYNEQFF
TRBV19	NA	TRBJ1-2	CASSTEGATYGYTF
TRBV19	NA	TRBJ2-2	CASSIGLLNTGELFF
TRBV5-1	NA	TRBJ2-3	CASSLTVADTQYF
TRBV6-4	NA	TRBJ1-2	CASSALTGNYGYTF
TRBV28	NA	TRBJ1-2	CASSLGEAGYTF
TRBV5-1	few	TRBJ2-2	CASSLSDIFGGELFF
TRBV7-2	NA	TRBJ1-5	CASSLTGTGVQPQHF
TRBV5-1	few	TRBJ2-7	CASSKYRDSLSYEQYF
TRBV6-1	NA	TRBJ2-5	CASSTLQGAGETQYF
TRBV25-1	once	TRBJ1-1	CASSPGQEKAFF
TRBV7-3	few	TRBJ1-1	CASSYQSGGTEAFF